This T cell receptor beta chain is drawn from a study of T cell repertoires in ileal Crohn's disease. The wider study: At surgery, around 36% of patients smoked, with median disease duration roughly 7.7 years.

TCRdb's table, derived via immunoSEQ multiplex PCR, lists solely in-frame clones and lacks some. The data show some 15,000 clones, less than 65% seen once. The trim removed 4 bases at V and 6 bases at J, leaving 4 bases unmatched. Germline V gives CDR1 SGHTA, CDR2 FQGNSA. This CDR3 contains 13 residues. General study results and limits: High-frequency clones were more common in sorted CD8 than CD4 cells.

Adults with ileal or ileocolonic Crohn's disease and an indication for resection were eligible. Remarks on this clone: The antigen is undetermined.

The gene calls are TRBV7-2 and TRBJ2-5, with TRBD1 matching 8 bases. This TCR came from an adult with Crohn's disease. Input material: ileal tissue. CDR3 loop: CASSSDRGQTQYF. The CDR3 bases are TGTGCCAGCAGCTCTGACAGGGGCCAGACCCAGTACTTC.